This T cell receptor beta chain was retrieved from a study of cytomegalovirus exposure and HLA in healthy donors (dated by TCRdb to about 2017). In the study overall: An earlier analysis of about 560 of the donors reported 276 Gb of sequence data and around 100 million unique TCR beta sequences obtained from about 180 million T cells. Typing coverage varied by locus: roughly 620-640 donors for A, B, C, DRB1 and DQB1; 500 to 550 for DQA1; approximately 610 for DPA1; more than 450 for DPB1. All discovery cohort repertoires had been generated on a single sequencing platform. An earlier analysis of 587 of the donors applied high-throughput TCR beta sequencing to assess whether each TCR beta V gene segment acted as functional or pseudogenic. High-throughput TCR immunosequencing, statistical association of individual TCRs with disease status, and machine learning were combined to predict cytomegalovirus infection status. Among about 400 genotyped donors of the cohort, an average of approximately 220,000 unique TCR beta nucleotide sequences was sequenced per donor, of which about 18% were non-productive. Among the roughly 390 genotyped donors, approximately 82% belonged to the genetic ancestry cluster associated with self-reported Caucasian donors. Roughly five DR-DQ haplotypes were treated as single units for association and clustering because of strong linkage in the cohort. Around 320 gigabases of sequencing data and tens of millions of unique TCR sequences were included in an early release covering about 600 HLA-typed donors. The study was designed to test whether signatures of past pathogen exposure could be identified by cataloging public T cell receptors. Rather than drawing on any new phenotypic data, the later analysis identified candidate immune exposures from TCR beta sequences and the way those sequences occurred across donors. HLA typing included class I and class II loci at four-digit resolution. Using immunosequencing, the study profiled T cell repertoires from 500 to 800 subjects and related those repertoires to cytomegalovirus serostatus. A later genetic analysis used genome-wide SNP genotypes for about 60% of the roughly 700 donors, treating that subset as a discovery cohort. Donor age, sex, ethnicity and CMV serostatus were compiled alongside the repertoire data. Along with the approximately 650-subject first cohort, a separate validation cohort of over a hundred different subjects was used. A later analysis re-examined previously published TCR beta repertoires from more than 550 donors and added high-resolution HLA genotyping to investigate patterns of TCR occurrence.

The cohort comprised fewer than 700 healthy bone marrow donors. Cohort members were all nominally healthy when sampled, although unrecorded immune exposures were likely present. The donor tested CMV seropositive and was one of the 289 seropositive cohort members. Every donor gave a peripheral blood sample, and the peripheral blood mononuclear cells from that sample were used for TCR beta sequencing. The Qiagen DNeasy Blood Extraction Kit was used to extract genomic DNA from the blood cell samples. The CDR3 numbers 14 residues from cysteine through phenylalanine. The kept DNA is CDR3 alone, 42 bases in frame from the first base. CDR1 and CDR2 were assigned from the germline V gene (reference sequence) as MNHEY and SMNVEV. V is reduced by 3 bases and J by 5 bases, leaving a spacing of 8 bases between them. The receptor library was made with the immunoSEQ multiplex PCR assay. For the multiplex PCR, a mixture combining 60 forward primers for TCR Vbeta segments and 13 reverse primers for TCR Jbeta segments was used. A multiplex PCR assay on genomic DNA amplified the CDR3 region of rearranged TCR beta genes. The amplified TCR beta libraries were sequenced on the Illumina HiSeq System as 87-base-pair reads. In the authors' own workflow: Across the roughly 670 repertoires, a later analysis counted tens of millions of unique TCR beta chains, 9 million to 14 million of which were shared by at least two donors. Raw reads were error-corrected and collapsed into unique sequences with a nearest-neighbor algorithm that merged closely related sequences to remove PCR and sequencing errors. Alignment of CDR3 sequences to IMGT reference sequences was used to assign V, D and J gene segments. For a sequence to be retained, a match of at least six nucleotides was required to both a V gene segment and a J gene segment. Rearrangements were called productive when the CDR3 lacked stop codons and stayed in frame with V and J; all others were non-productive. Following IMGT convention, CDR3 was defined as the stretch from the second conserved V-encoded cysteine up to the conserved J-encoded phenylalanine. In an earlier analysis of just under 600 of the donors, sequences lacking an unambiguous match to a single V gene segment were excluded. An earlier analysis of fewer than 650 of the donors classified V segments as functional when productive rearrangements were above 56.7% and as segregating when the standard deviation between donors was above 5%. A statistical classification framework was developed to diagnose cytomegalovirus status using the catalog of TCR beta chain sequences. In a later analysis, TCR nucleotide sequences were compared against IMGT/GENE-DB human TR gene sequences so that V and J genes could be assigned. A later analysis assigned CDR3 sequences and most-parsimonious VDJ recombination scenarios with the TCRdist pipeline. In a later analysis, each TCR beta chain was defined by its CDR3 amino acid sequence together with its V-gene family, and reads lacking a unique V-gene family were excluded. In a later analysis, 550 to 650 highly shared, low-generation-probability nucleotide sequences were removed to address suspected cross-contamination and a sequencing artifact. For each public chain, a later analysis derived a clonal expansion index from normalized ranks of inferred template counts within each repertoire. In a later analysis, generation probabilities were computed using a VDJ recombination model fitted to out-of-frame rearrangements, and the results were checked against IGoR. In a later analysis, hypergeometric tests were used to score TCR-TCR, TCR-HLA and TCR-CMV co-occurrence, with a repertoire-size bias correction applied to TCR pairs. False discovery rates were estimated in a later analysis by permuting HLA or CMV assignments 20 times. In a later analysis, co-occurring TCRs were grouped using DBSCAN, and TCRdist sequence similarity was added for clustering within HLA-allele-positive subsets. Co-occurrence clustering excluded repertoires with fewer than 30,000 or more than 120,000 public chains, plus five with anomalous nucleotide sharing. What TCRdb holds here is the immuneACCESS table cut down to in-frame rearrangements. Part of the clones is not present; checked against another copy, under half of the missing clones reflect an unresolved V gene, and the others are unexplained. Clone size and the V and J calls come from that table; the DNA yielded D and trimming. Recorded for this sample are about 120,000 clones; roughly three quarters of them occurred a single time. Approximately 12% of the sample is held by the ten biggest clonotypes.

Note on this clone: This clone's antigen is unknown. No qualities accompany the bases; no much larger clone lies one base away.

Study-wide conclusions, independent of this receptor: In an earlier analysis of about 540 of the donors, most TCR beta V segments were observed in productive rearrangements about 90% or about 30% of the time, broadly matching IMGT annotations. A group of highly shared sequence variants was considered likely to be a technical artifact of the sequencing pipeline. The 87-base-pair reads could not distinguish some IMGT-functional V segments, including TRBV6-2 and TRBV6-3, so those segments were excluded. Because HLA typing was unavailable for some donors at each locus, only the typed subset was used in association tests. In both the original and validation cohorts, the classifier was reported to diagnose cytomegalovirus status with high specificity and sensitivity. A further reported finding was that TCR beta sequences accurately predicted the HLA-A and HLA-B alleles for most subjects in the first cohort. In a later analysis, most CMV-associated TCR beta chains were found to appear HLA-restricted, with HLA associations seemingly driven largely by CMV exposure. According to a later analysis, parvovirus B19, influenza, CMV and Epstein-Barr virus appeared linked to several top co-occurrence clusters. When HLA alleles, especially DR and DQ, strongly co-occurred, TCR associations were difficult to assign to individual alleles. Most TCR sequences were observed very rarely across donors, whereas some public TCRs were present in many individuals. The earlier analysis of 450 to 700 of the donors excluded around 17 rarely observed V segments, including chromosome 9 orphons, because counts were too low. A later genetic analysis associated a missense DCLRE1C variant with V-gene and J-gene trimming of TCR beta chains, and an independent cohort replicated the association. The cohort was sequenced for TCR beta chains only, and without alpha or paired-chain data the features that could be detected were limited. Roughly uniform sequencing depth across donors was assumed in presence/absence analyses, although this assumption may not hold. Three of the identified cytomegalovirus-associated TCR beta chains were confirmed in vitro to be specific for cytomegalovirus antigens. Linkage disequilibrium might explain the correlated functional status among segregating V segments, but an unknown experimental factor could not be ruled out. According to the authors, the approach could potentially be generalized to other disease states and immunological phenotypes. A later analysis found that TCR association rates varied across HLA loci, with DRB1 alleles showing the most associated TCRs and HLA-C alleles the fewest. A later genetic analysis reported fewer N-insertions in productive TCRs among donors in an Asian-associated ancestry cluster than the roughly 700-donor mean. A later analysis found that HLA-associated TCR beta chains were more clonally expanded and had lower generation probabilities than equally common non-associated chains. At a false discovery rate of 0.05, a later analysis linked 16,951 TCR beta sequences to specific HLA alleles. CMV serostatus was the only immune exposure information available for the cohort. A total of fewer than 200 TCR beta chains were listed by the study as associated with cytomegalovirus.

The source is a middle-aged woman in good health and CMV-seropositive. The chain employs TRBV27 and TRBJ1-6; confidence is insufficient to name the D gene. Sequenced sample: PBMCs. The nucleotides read TGTGCCAGCAGTTTTTCGTCTGATAATTCACCCCTCCACTTT. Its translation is CASSFSSDNSPLHF.